Listed below are T cell receptor beta chains from one sample, sequenced in a study of regulatory T cells in long-lasting Graves disease. TCRdb reanalysed the multiplex PCR reads using MiXCR and keeps one entry per CDR3 protein. The data contain roughly 500,000 distinct CDR3 sequences, approximately 21% of them singletons. Sequences were derived from peripheral blood mononuclear cells (PBMCs), sampled when the disease was refractory, from a patient treated with antithyroid drugs. These receptor sequences come from a female donor with Graves disease. Each CDR3 is given with its conserved first and last residue. A D gene is named only where the DNA matches it firmly. The size of a clone is reported for some rows only, either as once, few or many, or as a class for expanded clones.

v_call	j_call	d_call	clone_size	cdr3_nt	cdr3_aa
TRBV7-3	TRBJ1-3	-	-	TGTGCCACGGGTGGGGGCCCAACCTACTCTGGAAACACCATATATTTT	CATGGGPTYSGNTIYF
TRBV20-1	TRBJ1-1	-	many	TGCAGTGCTAGTGAAAACACTGAAGCTTTCTTT	CSASENTEAFF
TRBV5-5	TRBJ1-2	-	-	TGTGCCAGCAGCCCGAGTTTAAGGGGAGCTAACTATGGCTACACCTTC	CASSPSLRGANYGYTF
TRBV5-5	TRBJ2-7	TRBD1	many	TGTGCCAGCAGCTTCCGGGACAGGGACATCTACGAGCAGTACTTC	CASSFRDRDIYEQYF
TRBV29-1	TRBJ1-4	-	-	TGCAGCGTTTACATCTCAACTAATGAAAAACTGTTTTTT	CSVYISTNEKLFF
TRBV3-1	TRBJ1-4	TRBD1	many	TGTGCCAGCAGCCAAGCTCGAGACAGGGGGTCTGGAAAACTGTTTTTT	CASSQARDRGSGKLFF
TRBV28	TRBJ2-7	-	few	TGTGCCAGCAGTTTCGGCGGGACCCTCTACGAGCAGTACTTC	CASSFGGTLYEQYF
TRBV29-1	TRBJ2-7	TRBD1	few	TGCAGCGTCCTCGACAGGGGGTTTGGCGAGCAGTACTTC	CSVLDRGFGEQYF
TRBV6-5	TRBJ1-1	-	many	TGTGCCAGCAGTTTCGGGACGTTGAACACTGAAGCTTTCTTT	CASSFGTLNTEAFF
TRBV28	TRBJ1-5	-	many	TGTGCCAGCAGCTTTCTAGGCAATCAGCCCCAGCATTTT	CASSFLGNQPQHF
TRBV28	TRBJ2-2	-	-	TGTGCCAGCAGTTTAAGTTCAGAGATCACCGGGGAGCTGTTTTTT	CASSLSSEITGELFF
TRBV20-1	TRBJ2-7	TRBD2	few	TGCAGTGCCAGGACTAGCGGGGCCTACGAGCAGTACTTC	CSARTSGAYEQYF
TRBV7-9	TRBJ1-1	-	many	TGTGCCAGCAGCTTAGACCCAATGAACACTGAAGCTTTCTTT	CASSLDPMNTEAFF
TRBV7-9	TRBJ1-1	TRBD1	-	TGTGCCAGCAGCTTACCACGGACAGGGGGTAACACTGAAGCTTTCTTT	CASSLPRTGGNTEAFF
TRBV28	TRBJ1-1	-	few	TGTGCCAGCATAGGGACTGAAGCTTTCTTT	CASIGTEAFF
TRBV19	TRBJ2-2	-	-	TGTGCCAGTAGTAGGGCCGGGGGGCGGGAGAACACCGGGGAGCTGTTTTTT	CASSRAGGRENTGELFF
TRBV2	TRBJ2-1	TRBD2	-	TGTGCCAGCAGGGACGGGACTAGCGGGAATAGTGAGCAGTTCTTC	CASRDGTSGNSEQFF
TRBV5-1	TRBJ2-2	-	-	TGCGCCAGCAGTCCCTCGGCCCCTGTCGGGGAGCTGTTTTTT	CASSPSAPVGELFF
TRBV12-3/TRBV12-4	TRBJ2-4	-	many	TGTGCCAGCACTCTGGCGGGGTGGGGTAGCAAAAACATTCAGTACTTC	CASTLAGWGSKNIQYF
TRBV9	TRBJ1-1	-	-	TGTGCCAGCAGCCCCACGGGGGGGGCAGGTGAAGCTTTCTTT	CASSPTGGAGEAFF
TRBV30	TRBJ2-7	-	few	TGTGCCTGCCAGCCGGGACTTAGCTACGAGCAGTACTTC	CACQPGLSYEQYF
TRBV13	TRBJ2-5	-	many	TGTGCCAGCAGAATCGGGACGGAAGAGACCCAGTACTTC	CASRIGTEETQYF
TRBV7-2	TRBJ2-7	TRBD2	-	TGTGCCAGCAGCTTAGGGGGGACTAGCGGGAGTGGAGAGCAGTACTTC	CASSLGGTSGSGEQYF
TRBV11-3	TRBJ2-1	TRBD2	-	TGTGCCAGCACCATTAGCGGGAGGAGTTGGAATGAGCAGTTCTTC	CASTISGRSWNEQFF
TRBV7-3	TRBJ2-1	TRBD1	few	TGTGCCAGCAGCTCGGGACAGAGCTCCTACAATGAGCAGTTCTTC	CASSSGQSSYNEQFF
TRBV24-1	TRBJ2-1	TRBD1	-	TGTGCCACCAGTGTAGAGGGGGCGAAGTTCTTC	CATSVEGAKFF
TRBV28	TRBJ2-7	-	many	TGTGCCAGCACCCTTAGACCTGTCGGGATTCGACCCTACGAGCAGTACTTC	CASTLRPVGIRPYEQYF
TRBV20-1	TRBJ1-1	-	many	TGCAGTGCAACGGGACTGACGAACACTGAAGCTTTCTTT	CSATGLTNTEAFF
TRBV2	TRBJ1-6	-	many	TGTGCCAGCAGTGAAGGCCCGGGAGGGAATTCACCCCTCCACTTT	CASSEGPGGNSPLHF
TRBV6-1	TRBJ2-3	-	-	TGTGCCACCCTATGGGACATTAGCACAGATACGCAGTATTTT	CATLWDISTDTQYF
TRBV7-3	TRBJ2-6	-	many	TGTGCCAGCAGCCAAAGAGCGATCTCTGGGGCCAACGTCCTGACTTTC	CASSQRAISGANVLTF
TRBV15	TRBJ1-2	-	many	TGTGCCACCAGCACGCACAGGACGGGAGGCTACACCTTC	CATSTHRTGGYTF
TRBV12-3/TRBV12-4	TRBJ2-7	-	-	TGTGCCAGCAGTTCCGGGGTGGGAACCTACGAGCAGTACTTC	CASSSGVGTYEQYF
TRBV2	TRBJ2-2	-	-	TGTGCCAGCAGTGCGGAGGGTAGGAACGGGGAGCTGTTTTTT	CASSAEGRNGELFF
TRBV20-1	TRBJ1-2	TRBD1	many	TGCAGTGCTAGAGACCCCTCGACAGGGTTCGGCTACACCTTC	CSARDPSTGFGYTF
TRBV6-2/TRBV6-3	TRBJ1-1	TRBD1	many	TGTGCCAGCAGGCGACAGGGGGCTGAAGCTTTCTTT	CASRRQGAEAFF
TRBV6-1	TRBJ2-5	-	-	TGTGCCAGCAGTGTGGGGGCGGCTGAGACCCAGTACTTC	CASSVGAAETQYF
TRBV28	TRBJ1-2	TRBD1	many	TGTGCCAGCAGTTTCGAAGGGGGCAACTATGGCTACACCTTC	CASSFEGGNYGYTF
TRBV24-1	TRBJ2-3	-	-	TGTGCCACCAGCGTTAGCACAGATACGCAGTATTTT	CATSVSTDTQYF
TRBV20-1	TRBJ2-1	-	few	TGCAGTGCTAGAGATCTCGGGGGAACCTACAATGAGCAGTTCTTC	CSARDLGGTYNEQFF